The clone carrying this T cell receptor (beta chain) was seen more than once but under ten times. The sample is drawn from a study of identical twins' blood T cells. Germline CDR1 reads SGHRS; CDR2 reads YFSETQ. V shed 4 bases, J shed 4 bases, and the junction held 5 bases outside the gene matches. The CDR3 extends over 15 amino acids. Each CDR3 protein is one row after TCRdb ran MiXCR on the 5' RACE reads. The repertoire holds hundreds of thousands of distinct CDR3 sequences, with roughly 28% as singletons. Sequences were obtained from PBMCs. The chain employs TRBV5-1 and TRBJ2-1; TRBD1 matches at 10 bases. The TCR originated in a woman between 18 and 55 years old in good health. CDR3 region: CASSAWTGGYNEQFF. CDR3 DNA: TGCGCCAGCAGCGCGTGGACAGGGGGTTACAATGAGCAGTTCTTC.